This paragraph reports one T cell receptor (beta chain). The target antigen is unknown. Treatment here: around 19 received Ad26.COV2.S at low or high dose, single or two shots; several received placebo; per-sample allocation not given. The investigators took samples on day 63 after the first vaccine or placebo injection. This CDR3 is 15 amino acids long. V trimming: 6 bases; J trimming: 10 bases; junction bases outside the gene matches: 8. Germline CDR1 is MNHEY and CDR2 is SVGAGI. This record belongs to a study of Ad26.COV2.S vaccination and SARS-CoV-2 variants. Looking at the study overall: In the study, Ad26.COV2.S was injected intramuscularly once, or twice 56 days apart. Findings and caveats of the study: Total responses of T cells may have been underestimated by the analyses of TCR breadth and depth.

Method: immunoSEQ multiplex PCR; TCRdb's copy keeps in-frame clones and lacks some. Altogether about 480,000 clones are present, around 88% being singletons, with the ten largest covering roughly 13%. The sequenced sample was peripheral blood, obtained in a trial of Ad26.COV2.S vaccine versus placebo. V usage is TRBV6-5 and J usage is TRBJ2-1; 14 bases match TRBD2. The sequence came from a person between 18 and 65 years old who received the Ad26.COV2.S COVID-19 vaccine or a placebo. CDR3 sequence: CASSRTSGRFGEQFF. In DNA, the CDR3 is TGTGCCAGCAGCAGGACTAGCGGGAGGTTTGGAGAGCAGTTCTTC.